A selection of T cell receptor beta chains follows, all from one sample in a study of spatial heterogeneity in lung cancer. TCRdb itself ran the 5' RACE reads through MiXCR, one entry per CDR3 protein. The sample yields 15,000 or so distinct CDR3 sequences, under 6.5% seen once. This sample comprised lung tumor tissue, obtained at surgery. These receptors came from a male donor with early-stage non-small cell lung cancer. Both conserved end residues are part of each CDR3. D genes are given only for firm matches. Some rows have no size entry. The others give once, few or many, or a class for an expanded clone.

len | j_gene | v_gene | d_gene | abundance | CDR3nt | CDR3aa
12 | TRBJ1-1 | TRBV12-3/TRBV12-4 | NA | NA | TGTGCCAGCAGTTTGGGACTCACTGAAGCTTTCTTT | CASSLGLTEAFF
14 | TRBJ2-3 | TRBV27 | NA | many | TGTGCCAGCAGTCCCGGACGCTATTGGGATACGCAGTATTTT | CASSPGRYWDTQYF
16 | TRBJ1-5 | TRBV4-3 | NA | many | TGCGCCAGCAGCCAAGATGTGGGGGCGCGGGGTCAGCCCCAGCATTTT | CASSQDVGARGQPQHF
14 | TRBJ2-2 | TRBV12-3/TRBV12-4 | TRBD1 | many | TGTGCCAGCATCTTAGGGGGCGCGCCCGGGGAGCTGTTTTTT | CASILGGAPGELFF
12 | TRBJ2-7 | TRBV10-3 | NA | NA | TGTGCCATCAGTGATATAAGGGACGAGCAGTACTTC | CAISDIRDEQYF
14 | TRBJ1-4 | TRBV12-3/TRBV12-4 | NA | many | TGTGCCAGCACCGCAGATGTGGAGGCTGAAAAACTGTTTTTT | CASTADVEAEKLFF
18 | TRBJ2-5 | TRBV29-1 | TRBD1 | many | TGCAGCGCAGTAGGAAAAGGGACAGGGGGAAATTTCCAAGAGACCCAGTACTTC | CSAVGKGTGGNFQETQYF
15 | TRBJ1-5 | TRBV25-1 | NA | many | TGTGCCAGCATCGACGGACGGGATAGCAATCAGCCCCAGCATTTT | CASIDGRDSNQPQHF
15 | TRBJ2-5 | TRBV6-5 | TRBD1 | many | TGTGCCAGCAGTTTGACAGGGGGCCGGACAGAGACCCAGTACTTC | CASSLTGGRTETQYF
13 | TRBJ1-5 | TRBV12-3/TRBV12-4 | NA | many | TGTGCCAGCGGGCAGGGTAGCGATCAGCCCCAGCATTTT | CASGQGSDQPQHF
15 | TRBJ1-6 | TRBV5-1 | NA | many | TGCGCCAGCAGCTGGGGGGGAGAGTGGAATTCACCCCTCCACTTT | CASSWGGEWNSPLHF
14 | TRBJ1-1 | TRBV7-9 | NA | many | TGTGCCAGCAGCTTGTTCAGGAAGAACACTGAAGCTTTCTTT | CASSLFRKNTEAFF
15 | TRBJ2-1 | TRBV20-1 | TRBD2 | many | TGCAGTGCTATCGGCGGGGGAGGGCCCTACAATGAGCAGTTCTTC | CSAIGGGGPYNEQFF
16 | TRBJ2-1 | TRBV6-2/TRBV6-3 | TRBD1 | many | TGTGCCAGCAGGGAGATCCGGGACAGGGCGACGGGTGAGCAGTTCTTC | CASREIRDRATGEQFF
13 | TRBJ1-4 | TRBV12-3/TRBV12-4 | NA | many | TGTGCCAGCAGTACACAAAACGGTGAAAAACTGTTTTTT | CASSTQNGEKLFF
14 | TRBJ1-5 | TRBV30 | NA | many | TGTGCCTGGAGTAGAGACATTAATCATCAGCCCCAGCATTTT | CAWSRDINHQPQHF
13 | TRBJ1-1 | TRBV27 | NA | NA | TGTGCCAGCAGCTTCTCAGGGAACACTGAAGCTTTCTTT | CASSFSGNTEAFF
16 | TRBJ2-3 | TRBV7-2 | TRBD1 | many | TGTGCCAGCAGCTTCCACGGGACAGGGGGCTATGTTACGCAGTATTTT | CASSFHGTGGYVTQYF
16 | TRBJ1-3 | TRBV2 | TRBD1 | NA | TGTGCCAGCAGTCGGATTGGGGACAGGGTTGGAAACACCATATATTTT | CASSRIGDRVGNTIYF
14 | TRBJ2-3 | TRBV5-6 | NA | many | TGTGCCAGCAGCTTGAACAGGCACACAGATACGCAGTATTTT | CASSLNRHTDTQYF
13 | TRBJ1-5 | TRBV7-9 | NA | many | TGTGCCAGCACCGCGGCGGGAAATCAGCCCCAGCATTTT | CASTAAGNQPQHF
16 | TRBJ2-2 | TRBV7-8 | TRBD2 | many | TGTGCCAGCAGCTTAGTTGCGGGGGGGAACACCGGGGAGCTGTTTTTT | CASSLVAGGNTGELFF
15 | TRBJ2-5 | TRBV20-1 | TRBD2 | many | TGCAGTGCTAGATCGGGGACTAGCGGGAGAGAGACCCAGTACTTC | CSARSGTSGRETQYF
13 | TRBJ2-5 | TRBV2 | NA | many | TGTGCCAGCAGTGAACCTTTCCGAGAGACCCAGTACTTC | CASSEPFRETQYF